The 4 T cell receptor beta chains below come from one sample, sequenced in a study of T cell responses to AZD1222 COVID-19 vaccine (dated by TCRdb to about 2021). According to the study, the label for this sample's time point signals: baseline before first vaccination. Libraries were built with the immunoSEQ multiplex PCR assay. Here the immuneACCESS table is served through TCRdb, limited to in-frame sequences with V and J called. Missing clones are a known gap in these copies; in checked studies unresolved V genes cover under half, and the rest lacks a known reason. The sample table contains about 140,000 clones; only one count was recorded for around 89% of them. About 4.8% of the sample goes to the ten largest clones. This sample comprised peripheral blood, obtained on day 0 of AZD1222 vaccination. The receptors shown here come from an adult in good health.

The chain carries TRBV11-2 and TRBJ2-7; possibly TRBD2 for D (6 bases). Germline values: CDR1 SGHAT, CDR2 FQNNGV. This CDR3 contains 13 residues. The V end lost 5 bases, the J end lost 4 bases, and 12 bases lay between the germline ends. CDR3 coding DNA: TGTGCCAGCAGCACCGCGGGGAGGTACGAGCAGTACTTC. This translates into CASSTAGRYEQYF.

This rearrangement joins TRBV27 to TRBJ1-1; 8 bases line up with TRBD1. The V and J ends lost 5 bases and 5 bases, in that order; junction bases with no gene match: 7. Looked up from germline, CDR1 is MNHEY and CDR2 is SMNVEV (reference sequence). The CDR3 runs to 14 residues. The CDR3 sequence: CASSNHRGITEAFF. Here the CDR3 DNA reads TGTGCCAGCAGTAACCACAGGGGGATAACTGAAGCTTTCTTT.

The V call is TRBV3-1 (or the pseudogene TRBV3-2), the J call TRBJ1-6; unclear D gene. V dropped 1 base and J dropped 9 bases, with 19 bases sitting between them. The CDR3 runs 17 residues. Germline V gene sequence: CDR1 LGHDT, CDR2 YNNKEL (reference sequence). The CDR3 nucleotides read TGTGCCAGCAGCCAAGTCAACCGGGCCCCCGCAGGTTCACCCCTCCACTTT. Encoded protein: CASSQVNRAPAGSPLHF.

This chain joins TRBV5-6 and TRBJ1-6; TRBD1 aligns across 9 bases. The J segment lost 10 bases and the V segment lost 2 bases, leaving 7 bases of the junction unmatched. The length of the CDR3 is 15 residues. Germline assignment: CDR1 SGHDT and CDR2 YYEEEE. CDR3 in DNA: TGTGCCAGCAGCTTTTGGGACAGGGCCTGGTCACCCCTCCACTTT. Its translation: CASSFWDRAWSPLHF.